These 28 T cell receptor beta chains originate from one sample sequenced in a study of glioma-infiltrating T cells after dendritic cell vaccination. Sequenced by immunoSEQ multiplex PCR; TCRdb stores in-frame clones only, minus some. The table lists 85,000 to 100,000 clones, roughly 80% of them singletons. Time point specified: after dendritic cell vaccination, including at tumor progression/relapse. The specimen was blood, collected after dendritic cell vaccination. The receptors stem from a human donor with glioblastoma.

This clone appeared a few times. The chain uses TRBV11-2 and TRBJ2-5, with 12 bases matching TRBD2. J lost 4 bases, V lost 5 bases, and 8 bases had no gene match. This CDR3 has 16 residues. Germline V CDR1 and CDR2: SGHAT, FQNNGV. CDR3 sequence (DNA): TGTGCCAGCAGCCGACTAGCGGGAGAGCGAAGAGAGACCCAGTACTTC. This codes for CASSRLAGERRETQYF.

This chain links TRBV5-6 with TRBJ2-7; D is perhaps TRBD2 (5 bases). Germline CDR1 reads SGHDT; CDR2 reads YYEEEE. The CDR3 length is 15 residues. The germline V and J ends were trimmed by 0 bases and 0 bases, with 10 bases remaining between them. The CDR3 is CASSLAAGPSYEQYF. The CDR3 nucleotides are TGTGCCAGCAGCTTGGCCGCGGGCCCCTCCTACGAGCAGTACTTC.

The chain carries TRBV7-6 and TRBJ2-3, with 7 positions matching TRBD2. The V segment lost 2 bases and the J segment 4 bases; nucleotides outside the gene matches: 6. The germline CDR1 and CDR2 sequences are SGHVS and FNYEAQ. The CDR3 length is 15 residues. CDR3 loop: CASSLSAGVADTQYF. The CDR3, as DNA: TGTGCCAGCAGCTTAAGCGCGGGAGTTGCAGATACGCAGTATTTT. Together with reference TRBV7-6 and TRBJ2-3, the CDR3 gives the full variable domain: GAGVSQSPRYKVTKRGQDVALRCDPISGHVSLYWYRQALGQGPEFLTYFNYEAQQDKSGLPNDRFSAERPEGSISTLTIQRTEQRDSAMYRCASSLSAGVADTQYFGPGTRLTVL.

The count of this clone is one. The rearrangement links TRBV19 to TRBJ1-5, with D possibly being TRBD1 (6 bases). CDR3 size: 17 residues. Trimming shortened V by 3 bases and J by 2 bases, and 17 bases separated the two germline ends. Germline CDR1 LNHDA, CDR2 SQIVND (reference sequence). CDR3 region: CASSIWQGLTGNQPQHF. CDR3 nucleotides: TGTGCCAGTAGTATTTGGCAGGGGTTGACCGGCAATCAGCCCCAGCATTTT. Complete variable domain (other parts from reference TRBV19 and TRBJ1-5): DGGITQSPKYLFRKEGQNVTLSCEQNLNHDAMYWYRQDPGQGLRLIYYSQIVNDFQKGDIAEGYSVSREKKESFPLTVTSAQKNPTAFYLCASSIWQGLTGNQPQHFGDGTRLSIL.

V usage is TRBV6-6 and J usage is TRBJ2-7; D remains unclear. From germline, CDR1 is MNHNY and CDR2 SVGAGI (reference sequence). The CDR3 loop spans 14 amino acids. The V end was cut by 0 bases, the J end by 2 bases, with 8 bases between. The CDR3 DNA sequence: TGTGCCAGCAGTTACTCCGGTGTGCCCTACGAGCAGTACTTC. Protein: CASSYSGVPYEQYF.

This rearrangement joins TRBV29-1 to TRBJ2-1; TRBD1 aligns across 8 bases. The length of the CDR3 is 15 residues. Germline V gene data show CDR1 as SQVTM and CDR2 as ANQGSEA. After removal of 0 bases from V and 2 bases from J, the junction contained 3 bases not matched to a gene. For the CDR3, the DNA is TGCAGCGTTGAAGATGGGACAGGTCCCTACAATGAGCAGTTCTTC. Its translation: CSVEDGTGPYNEQFF.

The V gene is TRBV28, the J gene TRBJ2-1; 11 bases fit TRBD2. The CDR3 consists of 15 residues. CDR1 and CDR2 from the germline V gene are MDHEN and SYDVKM. With V trimmed by 6 bases and J by 10 bases, 11 bases remained unmatched. Written as DNA, the CDR3 is TGTGCCAGCAGGGCGGGACTAGCGGAAAAGGGGGAGCAGTTCTTC. Protein: CASRAGLAEKGEQFF.

The table lists this clone with a count of one. J is TRBJ1-2 and V is TRBV27; no clear D. The CDR3 covers 12 residues. The germline CDR1 and CDR2 sequences are MNHEY and SMNVEV (reference sequence). V shed 8 bases and J shed 4 bases, with 11 bases lying between them. CDR3 nucleotides: TGTGCCAGCGGTAAAAACAGCTATGGCTACACCTTC. It is translated as CASGKNSYGYTF.

The chain uses TRBV2 and TRBJ1-2; a weak D match, TRBD1 (5 bases). Trimming removed 6 bases from V and 4 bases from J, with 9 bases in between. The CDR3 is 12 amino acids. Germline V gene data show CDR1 as SNHLY and CDR2 as FYNNEI. The CDR3, as DNA: TGTGCCAGCAGGGAACAGGTCTATGGCTACACCTTC. It codes for CASREQVYGYTF.

The chain couples TRBV11-2 to TRBJ1-3, with 9 bases matching TRBD1. The V gene's germline CDR1 is SGHAT and CDR2 FQNNGV. The length of the CDR3 is 18 residues. Trimming removed 0 bases from V and 9 bases from J; junction bases left unmatched: 15. The CDR3 DNA sequence: TGTGCCAGCAGCTTAGAACGGGTCCCGGACAGGGGACTTAGCACCATATATTTT. Residues: CASSLERVPDRGLSTIYF.

In this sample, this clone turned up a few times. The chain has TRBV20-1 and TRBJ1-6, with no clear D. CDR1 is DFQATT, CDR2 SNEGSKA, per germline (reference sequence). V was pared by 2 bases and J by 9 bases, with 5 bases between. This CDR3 has 11 residues. The CDR3 loop reads CSARLSSPLHF. In DNA form, the CDR3 reads TGCAGTGCTAGATTATCTTCACCCCTCCACTTT.

In nucleotides, the CDR3 is TGTGCCATTCGACAGAGTATAACATTGAACACTGAAGCTTTCTTT. Residues: CAIRQSITLNTEAFF. The rearrangement links TRBV10-3 to TRBJ1-1, with D possibly TRBD1 on 5 matching bases. Germline V lookup: CDR1 ENHRY, CDR2 SYGVKD. The ends were cut back, 9 bases at V and 0 bases at J, with 17 bases in the middle. This CDR3 region has 15 residues.

The CDR3 is CASSEGRVSPIYEQYF. As DNA, the CDR3 is TGTGCCAGCAGTGAAGGGAGGGTCTCTCCCATCTACGAGCAGTACTTC. This chain uses TRBV6-1 with TRBJ2-7; TRBD2 might be the D (6 bases). Trimming left V 1 base short and J 3 bases short, with 16 bases between. The germline V gene has CDR1 MNHNS and CDR2 SASEGT. The CDR3 extends over 16 amino acids.

J is TRBJ2-7 and V is TRBV19, with 10 bases matching TRBD2. This CDR3 spans 16 amino acids. Germline CDR1 reads LNHDA; CDR2 reads SQIVND (reference sequence). V lost 4 bases, J lost 5 bases, and 11 bases stayed unmatched. The DNA for the CDR3 is TGTGCCAGTAGTAATGGAGCGGGAGGGTTGATGCACGAGCAGTACTTC. It encodes CASSNGAGGLMHEQYF.

This chain links TRBV10-2 with TRBJ1-1; 10 positions agree with TRBD1. The CDR3 is made up of 17 amino acids. Germline V lookup: CDR1 WSHSY, CDR2 SAAADI. J was trimmed by 3 bases and V by 2 bases; bases with no gene match: 9. CDR3 region: CASSEVNRGQGYTEAFF. CDR3 in DNA: TGCGCCAGCAGTGAGGTTAATAGGGGACAGGGGTACACTGAAGCTTTCTTT.

V usage is TRBV7-9 and J usage is TRBJ2-1, with a tentative D call TRBD1 (5 bases). V shed 1 base and J shed 0 bases, with 7 bases lying between them. The germline gives CDR1 SEHNR, CDR2 FQNEAQ (reference sequence). The CDR3 is made up of 15 amino acids. CDR3 loop: CASSLEGNSYNEQFF. The CDR3 nucleotides read TGTGCCAGCAGCTTAGAGGGGAACTCCTACAATGAGCAGTTCTTC. Using reference TRBV7-9 and TRBJ2-1 for the parts outside the CDR3, the full variable domain is DTGVSQNPRHKITKRGQNVTFRCDPISEHNRLYWYRQTLGQGPEFLTYFQNEAQLEKSRLLSDRFSAERPKGSFSTLEIQRTEQGDSAMYLCASSLEGNSYNEQFFGPGTRLTVL.

The chain links TRBV9 to TRBJ2-6, with D tentatively TRBD1 (5 bases). V lost 2 bases to trimming and J lost 0 bases, with 12 bases between them. From germline, CDR1 is SGDLS and CDR2 YYNGEE. CDR3 length: 17 amino acids. CDR3 loop: CASSVPSGLSGANVLTF. Here the CDR3 DNA reads TGTGCCAGCAGCGTCCCTTCAGGGCTCTCTGGGGCCAACGTCCTGACTTTC.

V gene TRBV27 combines with J gene TRBJ1-1; D call uncertain. This CDR3 comprises 17 residues. V was clipped by 7 bases and J by 4 bases, with 25 bases between them. The V gene's germline CDR1 is MNHEY and CDR2 SMNVEV (reference sequence). The CDR3 bases are TGTGCCAGCAACCCTGACCCAATACTAATCGAATCCACTGAAGCTTTCTTT. This encodes CASNPDPILIESTEAFF.

This chain links TRBV5-4 with TRBJ1-2; D is possibly TRBD1 (5 bases). The V end lost 0 bases, the J end lost 8 bases, and 17 bases lay between the germline ends. This CDR3 is built from 15 residues. Per the germline V gene, CDR1 is SGHNT and CDR2 is YYREEE (reference sequence). The CDR3 DNA follows: TGTGCCAGCAGCTTGGAAGGGACGGCGACTAGAGGCTACACCTTC. Translation: CASSLEGTATRGYTF. The full variable domain, in which reference TRBV5-4 and TRBJ1-2 provide the parts outside the CDR3, is ETGVTQSPTHLIKTRGQQVTLRCSSQSGHNTVSWYQQALGQGPQFIFQYYREEENGRGNFPPRFSGLQFPNYSSELNVNALELDDSALYLCASSLEGTATRGYTFGSGTRLTVV.

The chain links TRBV6-1 to TRBJ1-2, with D possibly matching TRBD1 (6 bases). CDR3 length equals 14 residues. Trimming removed 6 bases from V and 2 bases from J, with 13 bases in between. CDR1 is MNHNS and CDR2 is SASEGT in the germline V gene. CDR3 nucleotides: TGTGCCAGCAGGACACAGGGAACGAACTATGGCTACACCTTC. It encodes CASRTQGTNYGYTF.

The chain joins TRBV4-1 to TRBJ1-3; D remains ambiguous. This CDR3 region has 17 residues. Trimming left V 0 bases short and J 3 bases short, with 15 bases between. Germline assignment: CDR1 MGHRA and CDR2 YSYEKL. The DNA for the CDR3 is TGCGCCAGCAGCCAAGATTTGAGGGAGTCTGATGGAAACACCATATATTTT. Protein sequence: CASSQDLRESDGNTIYF.

This chain links TRBV28 with TRBJ1-3, with unresolved D. Trimming removed 3 bases from V and 2 bases from J, with 17 bases in between. Germline lookup yields CDR1 MDHEN and CDR2 SYDVKM. The CDR3 has 17 amino acids. The CDR3 region is CASSFGPPGGAGNTIYF. CDR3 in DNA: TGTGCCAGCAGTTTTGGGCCTCCTGGAGGTGCTGGAAACACCATATATTTT.

V and J are TRBV5-1 and TRBJ1-2; D ambiguous. The germline V gene has CDR1 SGHRS and CDR2 YFSETQ. This CDR3 is built from 15 residues. V was trimmed by 2 bases and J by 2 bases, leaving 13 bases between them. The CDR3 DNA reads as TGCGCCAGCAGCTTTGCAGGTATAAGGAACTATGGCTACACCTTC. It encodes CASSFAGIRNYGYTF.

Worth noting for this clone: Other DNA sequences of this sample code for an identical CDR3. J is TRBJ1-5 and V is TRBV10-3, with TRBD1 matching over 8 bases. Germline V lookup: CDR1 ENHRY, CDR2 SYGVKD. Trimming cost V 6 bases and J 5 bases; bases outside gene matches: 3. CDR3 length equals 13 residues. The CDR3 bases are TGTGCCATCAGCCTGACAGGGGATCAGCCCCAGCATTTT. As protein: CAISLTGDQPQHF.

The rearrangement joins TRBV6-5 to TRBJ1-5, with TRBD1 as a possible D gene (6 bases). The length of the CDR3 is 14 residues. V was clipped by 10 bases and J by 0 bases, with 13 bases between them. Looked up from germline, CDR1 is MNHEY and CDR2 is SVGAGI. The CDR3, as DNA: TGTGCCATTCGGACAGAGCTTAGCAATCAGCCCCAGCATTTT. Translating gives CAIRTELSNQPQHF.

This chain connects TRBV5-1 to TRBJ2-3; tentatively, D is TRBD2 (5 bases). This CDR3 has 15 amino acids. Germline assignment: CDR1 SGHRS and CDR2 YFSETQ. Trimming pared 4 bases from V and 2 bases from J, leaving 14 bases between. As DNA, the CDR3 is TGCGCCAGCAGCCCGCCTCGGGGTAACACAGATACGCAGTATTTT. It yields the protein CASSPPRGNTDTQYF.

The V call is TRBV4-2, the J call TRBJ1-2, with D maybe TRBD1 (6 bases). Germline loops: CDR1 LGHNA, CDR2 YNFKEQ. Trimming took off 0 bases at V and 3 bases at J, with 8 bases between the two ends. This CDR3 is built from 14 residues. Written as DNA, the CDR3 is TGTGCCAGCAGCCAAGATCCAGGGGACTATGGCTACACCTTC. Translation: CASSQDPGDYGYTF.

V usage is TRBV28 and J usage is TRBJ1-3; perhaps TRBD1 as D (6 bases). The CDR3 extends over 15 amino acids. V was trimmed by 6 bases and J by 2 bases, leaving 14 bases between them. Germline CDR1 MDHEN, CDR2 SYDVKM. The CDR3 here is CASSPGGEAGNTIYF. The CDR3 DNA is TGTGCCAGCAGCCCGGGGGGCGAGGCTGGAAACACCATATATTTT.